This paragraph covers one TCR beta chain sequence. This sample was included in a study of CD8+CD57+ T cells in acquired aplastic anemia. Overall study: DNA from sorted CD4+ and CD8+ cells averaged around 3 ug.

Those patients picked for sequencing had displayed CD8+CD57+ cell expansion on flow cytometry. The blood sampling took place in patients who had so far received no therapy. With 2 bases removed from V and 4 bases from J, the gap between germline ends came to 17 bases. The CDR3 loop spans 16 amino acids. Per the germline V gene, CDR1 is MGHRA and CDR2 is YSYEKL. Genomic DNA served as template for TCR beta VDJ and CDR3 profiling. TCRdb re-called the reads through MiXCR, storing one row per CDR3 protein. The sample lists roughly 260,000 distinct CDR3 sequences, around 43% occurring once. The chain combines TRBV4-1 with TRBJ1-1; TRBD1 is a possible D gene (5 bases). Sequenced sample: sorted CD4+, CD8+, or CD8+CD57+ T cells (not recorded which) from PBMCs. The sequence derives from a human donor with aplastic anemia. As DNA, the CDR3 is TGCGCCAGCAGCCAATCCATGGGAGGGGATCTCACTGAAGCTTTCTTT. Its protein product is CASSQSMGGDLTEAFF.